The source of this TCR beta chain is a study of identical twins. This CDR3 contains 12 residues. Germline V lookup: CDR1 SNHLY, CDR2 FYNNEI. The V end lost 1 base, the J end lost 7 bases, and 7 bases lay between the germline ends. This clonotype came up many times. Template switching added a universal primer site, and cDNA bore unique molecular identifiers. One entry per CDR3 protein results from TCRdb running MiXCR on the 5' RACE reads. The sample yields 500,000 or so distinct CDR3 sequences, approximately 22% seen once. These data also formed part of another study, on T cells expressing NK-cell markers.

The sample was CD4+ T cells sorted from blood. This receptor was taken from a young woman in good health. The rearrangement joins TRBV2 to TRBJ2-5; D is unresolved. Written as DNA, the CDR3 is TGTGCCAGCAGTGAAGTTGCAGGGACCCAGTACTTC. This translates into CASSEVAGTQYF.